The clone carrying this TCR beta chain was seen many times. This CDR3 has 14 amino acids. J gave up 4 bases and V 3 bases, and 5 bases lay outside the gene matches. Germline lookup yields CDR1 LNHDA and CDR2 SQIVND (reference sequence). The authors amplified TCR beta CDR3 regions, and they did so from RNA transcripts for repertoire sequencing. An initial RT-PCR round employing HTBI primers preceded a second-round multiplex PCR. TCRdb ran MiXCR on the multiplex PCR reads and lists one entry per CDR3 protein. The sample has roughly 400,000 distinct CDR3 sequences, about a sixth seen once. These data are taken from a study of Graves' ophthalmopathy and Graves' hyperthyroidism.

Sequencing used peripheral blood. This chain joins TRBV19 and TRBJ1-2; 7 bases agree with TRBD1. The origin of this receptor is a woman aged 18-29 years with Graves' ophthalmopathy. CDR3 residues: CASSMARGSYGYTF. CDR3 in DNA: TGTGCCAGTAGTATGGCCAGGGGGTCCTATGGCTACACCTTC. Based on the CDR3 plus reference TRBV19 and TRBJ1-2, the full variable domain is DGGITQSPKYLFRKEGQNVTLSCEQNLNHDAMYWYRQDPGQGLRLIYYSQIVNDFQKGDIAEGYSVSREKKESFPLTVTSAQKNPTAFYLCASSMARGSYGYTFGSGTRLTVV.